The rows below give T cell receptor beta chains drawn from one sample of a study of blood T cell repertoires in COVID-19. The method was immunoSEQ multiplex PCR; TCRdb's version includes in-frame clones alone and lacks a portion of them. The sample carries under 200,000 clones, around 82% recorded once. The source material was PBMCs or T cells enriched from blood (not recorded which). All receptors derive from a woman aged 55-70 years with acute COVID-19. CDR3s include the opening cysteine and the closing phenylalanine or tryptophan. The D gene is left open where the match is weak. Some rows have no size entry. The others give once, few or many, or a class for an expanded clone.

D,J,V,size,CDR3,DNA
TRBD1,TRBJ1-2,TRBV18,NA,CASSPDREGYTF,TGTGCCAGCTCACCGGACAGGGAAGGCTACACCTTC
NA,TRBJ1-4,TRBV6-4,NA,CASSAPPPTGRFEKLFF,TGTGCCAGCAGTGCCCCTCCCCCTACAGGGCGGTTTGAAAAACTGTTTTTT
TRBD2,TRBJ2-1,TRBV29-1,NA,CSVGGWDEQFF,TGCAGCGTCGGGGGGTGGGATGAGCAGTTCTTC
NA,TRBJ2-1,TRBV6-2/TRBV6-3,NA,CASSPGWGVYNEQFF,TGTGCCAGCAGTCCGGGTTGGGGGGTATACAATGAGCAGTTCTTC
NA,TRBJ1-5,TRBV5-1,NA,CASSLTGTRPQHF,TGCGCCAGCAGCTTGACAGGGACGAGGCCCCAGCATTTT
TRBD1,TRBJ1-4,TRBV19,NA,CASSIGRGNEKLFF,TGTGCCAGTAGTATTGGCAGGGGGAATGAAAAACTGTTTTTT
TRBD2,TRBJ2-5,TRBV15,NA,CATSRVSGERETQYF,TGTGCCACCAGCAGAGTTAGCGGGGAGCGAGAGACCCAGTACTTC
NA,TRBJ1-6,TRBV15,NA,CATSLQGSDYSPLHF,TGTGCCACCAGCCTACAGGGATCGGACTATTCACCCCTCCACTTT
NA,TRBJ2-5,TRBV5-4,NA,CASSPKDRRGETQYF,TGTGCCAGCAGCCCGAAGGACAGGCGGGGAGAGACCCAGTACTTC
NA,TRBJ2-7,TRBV6-2/TRBV6-3,NA,CASSYSTQGLDYEQYF,TGTGCCAGCAGTTACTCGACGCAGGGGCTAGACTACGAGCAGTACTTC
TRBD2,TRBJ2-2,TRBV3-1/TRBV3-2,NA,CASSRGGSRTGELFF,TGTGCCAGCAGCCGGGGGGGGAGTCGCACCGGGGAGCTGTTTTTT
NA,TRBJ2-7,TRBV6-2/TRBV6-3,once,CASSNLPNSYEQYF,TGTGCCAGCAGTAACCTACCGAACTCCTACGAGCAGTACTTC
NA,TRBJ1-5,TRBV6-1,NA,CASSDVGGEGNQPQHF,TGTGCCAGCAGTGATGTGGGAGGTGAGGGCAATCAGCCCCAGCATTTT
TRBD1,TRBJ1-4,TRBV5-1,NA,CASSYTGVAEKLFF,TGCGCCAGCAGCTACACAGGGGTAGCTGAAAAACTGTTTTTT
NA,TRBJ1-1,TRBV19,NA,CASSIIENTEAFF,TGTGCCAGTAGTATCATAGAGAACACTGAAGCTTTCTTT
NA,TRBJ1-6,TRBV19,NA,CASTRTERRLNSPLHF,TGTGCCAGTACGAGGACAGAACGGCGCCTTAATTCACCCCTCCACTTT
TRBD1,TRBJ2-2,TRBV5-5,NA,CASSLAGTGGPNTGELFF,TGTGCCAGCAGCTTGGCGGGAACAGGGGGCCCGAACACCGGGGAGCTGTTTTTT
NA,TRBJ2-7,TRBV6-5,NA,CASSIRDTGPYEQYF,TGTGCCAGCAGTATCCGGGACACCGGTCCCTACGAGCAGTACTTC
TRBD1,TRBJ1-1,TRBV6-5,NA,CASRPPQGATEAFF,TGTGCCAGCAGACCGCCTCAGGGGGCCACTGAAGCTTTCTTT
TRBD1,TRBJ1-4,TRBV27,NA,CASSLWSGGREKLFF,TGTGCCAGCAGTTTGTGGTCAGGGGGCAGGGAAAAACTGTTTTTT
NA,TRBJ2-7,TRBV7-9,NA,CASSSTARAPTLYEQYF,TGTGCCAGCAGCTCGACGGCGAGGGCCCCAACGCTCTACGAGCAGTACTTC
NA,TRBJ2-5,TRBV7-2,NA,CASSIKETQYF,TGTGCCAGCAGCATTAAAGAGACCCAGTACTTC
NA,TRBJ1-1,TRBV18,NA,CASSLVDLTGLPTEAFF,TGTGCCAGCTCACTCGTCGATCTGACGGGACTCCCCACTGAAGCTTTCTTT
TRBD2,TRBJ2-7,TRBV19,few,CASRQREGLEQYF,TGTGCCAGTAGACAGCGGGAGGGACTCGAGCAGTACTTC
TRBD1,TRBJ1-5,TRBV7-2,NA,CASSHGTGYQPQHF,TGTGCCAGCAGCCATGGGACAGGGTATCAGCCCCAGCATTTT
TRBD2,TRBJ2-1,TRBV24-1,NA,CATSVGTSGNYEQFF,TGTGCCACCAGTGTCGGGACTAGCGGGAACTATGAGCAGTTCTTC
NA,TRBJ2-3,TRBV5-1,once,CASSLTDWDRDTQYF,TGCGCCAGCAGCTTGACGGACTGGGATAGGGATACGCAGTATTTT
TRBD1,TRBJ1-1,TRBV6-1,NA,CASSEFKGAVNTEAFF,TGTGCCAGCAGTGAATTCAAGGGGGCAGTGAACACTGAAGCTTTCTTT
NA,TRBJ2-5,TRBV6-5,NA,CASRGAVRFQETQYF,TGTGCCAGCAGAGGGGCGGTAAGGTTCCAAGAGACCCAGTACTTC
TRBD1,TRBJ1-5,TRBV30,NA,CAWSTGVSGNQPQHF,TGTGCCTGGAGTACAGGGGTGAGTGGAAATCAGCCCCAGCATTTT
NA,TRBJ2-1,TRBV9,NA,CASSATLAILGYEQFF,TGTGCCAGCAGCGCCACACTAGCAATCCTGGGATATGAGCAGTTCTTC
TRBD1,TRBJ1-6,TRBV5-4,NA,CASTRTGQNSPLHF,TGTGCCAGCACACGGACAGGGCAGAATTCACCCCTCCACTTT
NA,TRBJ1-5,TRBV10-3,NA,CAISPNSNNQPQHF,TGTGCCATCAGTCCAAACAGCAACAATCAGCCCCAGCATTTT
TRBD1,TRBJ1-5,TRBV5-1,NA,CASSPDRGNQPQHF,TGCGCCAGCAGCCCGGACAGGGGCAATCAGCCCCAGCATTTT
NA,TRBJ2-2,TRBV18,few,CASSLQGRTGELFF,TGTGCCAGCTCGCTACAGGGCCGCACCGGGGAGCTGTTTTTT
NA,TRBJ2-5,TRBV13,NA,CASSLEGQVQETQYF,TGTGCCAGCAGCTTAGAGGGGCAGGTTCAAGAGACCCAGTACTTC
TRBD1,TRBJ1-4,TRBV7-9,NA,CASSPGQGAREKLFF,TGTGCCAGCAGCCCGGGACAGGGGGCCAGGGAAAAACTGTTTTTT
NA,TRBJ1-1,TRBV18,NA,CASSPFTAANTEAFF,TGTGCCAGCTCACCATTCACGGCGGCGAACACTGAAGCTTTCTTT
NA,TRBJ1-3,TRBV19,NA,CASSIPLGGSGNTIYF,TGTGCCAGTAGTATACCTCTCGGGGGATCTGGAAACACCATATATTTT
TRBD1,TRBJ2-1,TRBV7-9,NA,CASPDPGGDDNEQFF,TGTGCCAGCCCCGACCCAGGGGGAGACGACAATGAGCAGTTCTTC
NA,TRBJ1-1,TRBV9,NA,CASSVSGRTEAFF,TGTGCCAGCAGCGTATCCGGGAGGACTGAAGCTTTCTTT
NA,TRBJ1-3,TRBV6-5,NA,CASSYGRSGNTIYF,TGTGCCAGCAGTTACGGCAGATCCGGAAACACCATATATTTT
TRBD1,TRBJ1-1,TRBV24-1,many,CATSSLQGTEAFF,TGTGCCACCAGTTCCTTACAGGGGACTGAAGCTTTCTTT
TRBD2,TRBJ2-2,TRBV5-5,NA,CASSFPLAGGTSSTGELFF,TGTGCCAGCAGCTTCCCACTAGCGGGAGGAACCTCGAGCACCGGGGAGCTGTTTTTT
NA,TRBJ1-5,TRBV6-5,NA,CASSPEGSRNQPQHF,TGTGCCAGCAGCCCGGAGGGGAGCAGGAATCAGCCCCAGCATTTT
NA,TRBJ2-7,TRBV21-1,NA,CASSPRGRGVRGSVLSYEQYF,TGTGCCAGCAGCCCTAGGGGCCGAGGAGTCAGGGGGTCCGTTCTTTCCTACGAGCAGTACTTC